Each of the 8 T cell receptor beta chains below was sequenced from the same sample in a study of T-cell memory formation after mild COVID-19. From the 5' RACE reads, TCRdb called clonotypes with MiXCR, one entry per CDR3 protein. The sample carries fewer than 600,000 distinct CDR3 sequences, about a fifth recorded once. Sequenced material: PBMCs or a T cell subset sorted from them (not recorded which). Receptors originate from an adult woman who had mild COVID-19 (a few samples of this study predate the infection). Cell type and time point are not known.

The V call is TRBV6-1, the J call TRBJ2-7; D gene unclear. The V gene's germline CDR1 is MNHNS and CDR2 SASEGT. This CDR3 spans 17 amino acids. V was clipped by 2 bases and J by 3 bases, with 20 bases between them. This CDR3 reads CASSEYATTLTFYEQYF. CDR3 nucleotide sequence: TGTGCCAGCAGTGAATACGCCACGACCTTGACCTTCTACGAGCAGTACTTC.

This clonotype was seen at least ten times. The chain joins TRBV12-3 or TRBV12-4 to TRBJ2-2; 9 nucleotides line up with TRBD2. The CDR3 has 16 amino acids. The V segment lost 6 bases and the J segment 0 bases; nucleotides outside the gene matches: 5. Here the CDR3 DNA reads TGTGCCAGCAGCCGTAGCGGGAGCACGAACACCGGGGAGCTGTTTTTT. Its translation is CASSRSGSTNTGELFF.

This clonotype was recorded a few times. The genes are TRBV11-2 and TRBJ2-3; D unclear. V gave up 6 bases and J gave up 7 bases, with 8 bases separating them. The CDR3 contains 11 residues. Germline CDR1 is SGHAT and CDR2 is FQNNGV. The CDR3 is CASSSTHTQYF. The DNA for the CDR3 is TGTGCCAGCAGTTCGACCCATACGCAGTATTTT. Complete variable domain (other parts from reference TRBV11-2 and TRBJ2-3): EAGVAQSPRYKIIEKRQSVAFWCNPISGHATLYWYQQILGQGPKLLIQFQNNGVVDDSQLPKDRFSAERLKGVDSTLKIQPAKLEDSAVYLCASSSTHTQYFGPGTRLTVL.

Written as DNA, the CDR3 is TGTGCCAGCAGCTTCCCCCAGGGAAGTACCTACGAGCAGTACTTC. It encodes CASSFPQGSTYEQYF. The rearrangement joins TRBV7-9 to TRBJ2-7; perhaps TRBD1 as D (5 bases). Deletions cut 3 bases from V and 2 bases from J, with 14 bases between. Germline V gene data show CDR1 as SEHNR and CDR2 as FQNEAQ (reference sequence). CDR3 length: 15 amino acids.

The DNA for the CDR3 is TGCAGTGCTAGTTTGGTACGGTTGGGCGGTGGCTACACCTTC. Protein product: CSASLVRLGGGYTF. This sequence joins TRBV20-1 and TRBJ1-2; D gene uncertain. Germline assignment: CDR1 DFQATT and CDR2 SNEGSKA (reference sequence). The CDR3 is 14 amino acids. V lost 3 bases and J lost 7, with 18 bases in between.

There are a few counts of this clonotype. The chain links TRBV9 to TRBJ1-5; 9 nucleotides align to TRBD1. In germline, CDR1 is SGDLS, CDR2 YYNGEE. The CDR3 is 16 residues long. The V segment lost 0 bases and the J segment 7 bases; nucleotides outside the gene matches: 8. The CDR3 reads CASSVDRQGEDQPQHF. The DNA for the CDR3 is TGTGCCAGCAGCGTAGACAGACAGGGGGAGGACCAGCCCCAGCATTTT.

The chain employs TRBV6-2 or TRBV6-3 and TRBJ2-7; 13 nucleotides align to TRBD2. The CDR3 contains 15 residues. The J segment lost 7 bases and the V segment lost 5 bases, leaving 8 bases of the junction unmatched. In germline, CDR1 is MNHEY, CDR2 SVGEGT. Here the CDR3 reads CASSHLGTSGMEQYF. The CDR3 region has the DNA TGTGCCAGCAGTCACCTCGGGACTAGCGGGATGGAGCAGTACTTC.

V is TRBV3-1 and J is TRBJ2-5; D is undetermined. CDR3 length equals 13 residues. V lost 5 bases to trimming and J lost 5 bases, with 12 bases between them. Germline loops: CDR1 LGHDT, CDR2 YNNKEL (reference sequence). CDR3 sequence (DNA): TGTGCCAGCAGCTACTTCTCGGCGGAGACCCAGTACTTC. Protein: CASSYFSAETQYF.